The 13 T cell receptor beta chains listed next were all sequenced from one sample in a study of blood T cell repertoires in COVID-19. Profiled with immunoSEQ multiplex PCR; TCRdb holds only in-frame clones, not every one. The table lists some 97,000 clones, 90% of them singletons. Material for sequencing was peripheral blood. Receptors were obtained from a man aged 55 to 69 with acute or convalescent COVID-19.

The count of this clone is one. CDR3 loop: CASSSGGQGMSYEQYF. CDR3 DNA: TGCGCCAGCAGTTCGGGGGGACAGGGAATGTCCTACGAGCAGTACTTC. The chain uses TRBV5-1 and TRBJ2-7, with 9 nucleotides matching TRBD1. The CDR3 sequence is 16 residues long. Germline CDR1 is SGHRS and CDR2 is YFSETQ. The junction had 10 bases not matched to a gene; V was cut back by 5 bases and J by 1 base.

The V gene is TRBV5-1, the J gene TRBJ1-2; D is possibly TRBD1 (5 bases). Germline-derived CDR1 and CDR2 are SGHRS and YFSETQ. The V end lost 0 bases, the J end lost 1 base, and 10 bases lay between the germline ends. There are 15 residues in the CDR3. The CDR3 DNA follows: TGCGCCAGCAGCTTGGAGCAGGGCCATAACTATGGCTACACCTTC. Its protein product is CASSLEQGHNYGYTF. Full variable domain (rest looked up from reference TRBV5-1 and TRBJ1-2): KAGVTQTPRYLIKTRGQQVTLSCSPISGHRSVSWYQQTPGQGLQFLFEYFSETQRNKGNFPGRFSGRQFSNSRSEMNVSTLELGDSALYLCASSLEQGHNYGYTFGSGTRLTVV.

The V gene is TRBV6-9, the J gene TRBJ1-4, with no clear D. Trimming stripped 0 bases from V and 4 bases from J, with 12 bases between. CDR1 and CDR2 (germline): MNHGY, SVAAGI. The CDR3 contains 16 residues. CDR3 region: CASSYSSEARNEKLFF. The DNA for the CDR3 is TGTGCCAGCAGTTATTCCTCGGAGGCCCGTAATGAAAAACTGTTTTTT.

This chain's CDR3 is CASSKNKIHEQYV. For the CDR3, the DNA is TGCGCCAGCAGCAAAAATAAAATCCACGAGCAGTACGTC. The chain links TRBV5-1 to TRBJ2-7; D remains unclear. Germline-derived CDR1 and CDR2 are SGHRS and YFSETQ. Trimming removed 4 bases from V and 5 bases from J, with 13 bases in between. The CDR3 extends over 13 amino acids.

CDR3 nucleotides: TGTGCCAGCACCCAGGGGCGAGGCACTGAAGCTTTCTTT. Encoded protein: CASTQGRGTEAFF. The chain uses TRBV2 and TRBJ1-1, with TRBD1 as a possible D gene (6 bases). The CDR3 has 13 amino acids. In germline, CDR1 is SNHLY, CDR2 FYNNEI. Between the trimmed V and J ends, which lost 7 bases and 4 bases, there was a span of 13 bases.

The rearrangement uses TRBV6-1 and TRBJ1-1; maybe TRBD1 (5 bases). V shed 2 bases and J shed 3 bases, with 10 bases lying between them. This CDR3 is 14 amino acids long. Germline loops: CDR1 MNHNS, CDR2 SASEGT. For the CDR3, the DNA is TGTGCCAGCAGTGAACAGGGCGAGCACACTGAAGCTTTCTTT. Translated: CASSEQGEHTEAFF.

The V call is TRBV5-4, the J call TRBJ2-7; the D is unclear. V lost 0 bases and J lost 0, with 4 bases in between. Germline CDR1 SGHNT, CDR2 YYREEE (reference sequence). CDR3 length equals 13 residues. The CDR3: CASSLASSYEQYV. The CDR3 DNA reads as TGTGCCAGCAGCTTGGCTAGCTCCTACGAGCAGTACGTC.

CDR3 sequence reads: CATSRGTGVNQPQHF. The DNA of the CDR3 is TGTGCCACCAGCAGAGGGACAGGGGTCAATCAGCCCCAGCATTTT. The chain has TRBV15 and TRBJ1-5, with 9 bases fitting TRBD1. This CDR3 region has 15 residues. J was trimmed by 3 bases and V by 1 base; bases with no gene match: 1. Germline V gives CDR1 LNHNV, CDR2 YYDKDF (reference sequence).

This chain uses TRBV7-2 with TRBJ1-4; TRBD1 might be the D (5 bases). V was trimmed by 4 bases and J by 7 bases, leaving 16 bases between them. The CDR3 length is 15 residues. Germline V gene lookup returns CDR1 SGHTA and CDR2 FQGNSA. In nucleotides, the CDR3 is TGTGCCAGCAGCTCCGACAGACTCAGTGGTGAAAAACTGTTTTTT. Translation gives CASSSDRLSGEKLFF.

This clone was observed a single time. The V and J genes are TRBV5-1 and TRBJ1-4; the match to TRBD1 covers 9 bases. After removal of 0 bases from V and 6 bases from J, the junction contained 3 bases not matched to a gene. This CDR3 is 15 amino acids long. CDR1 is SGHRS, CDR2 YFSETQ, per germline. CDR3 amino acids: CASSLAGTGHEKLFF. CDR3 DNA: TGCGCCAGCAGCTTGGCAGGGACAGGGCATGAAAAACTGTTTTTT.

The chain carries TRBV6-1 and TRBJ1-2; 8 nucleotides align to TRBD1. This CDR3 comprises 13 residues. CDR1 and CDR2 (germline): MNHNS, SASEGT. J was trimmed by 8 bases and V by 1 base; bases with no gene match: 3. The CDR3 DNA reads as TGTGCCAGCAGTGAAGGGACAGGGTCAGGCTACACCTTC. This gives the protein CASSEGTGSGYTF.

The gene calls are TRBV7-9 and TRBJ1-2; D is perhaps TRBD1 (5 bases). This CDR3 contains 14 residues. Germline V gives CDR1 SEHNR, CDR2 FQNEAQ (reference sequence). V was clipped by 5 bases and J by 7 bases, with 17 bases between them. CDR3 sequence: CASSQSRRTGGYTF. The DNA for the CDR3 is TGTGCCAGCAGCCAGTCCAGGCGAACAGGTGGCTACACCTTC.

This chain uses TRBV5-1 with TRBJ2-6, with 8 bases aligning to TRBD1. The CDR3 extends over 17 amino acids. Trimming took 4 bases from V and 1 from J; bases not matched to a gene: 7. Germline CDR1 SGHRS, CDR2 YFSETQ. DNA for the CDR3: TGCGCCAGCAGCGCGGACAGGGCGGGGTCTGGGGCCAACGTCCTGACTTTC. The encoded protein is CASSADRAGSGANVLTF.